These T cell receptor beta chains were read from a single sample in a study of blood T cells in healthy people across ages. TCRdb reanalysed the 5' RACE reads using MiXCR and keeps one entry per CDR3 protein. The sample holds over 1,500,000 distinct CDR3 sequences, around half seen once. Sequencing was carried out using blood. The receptors were sampled from a woman aged 35 to 49 in good health. Each CDR3 is given with its conserved first and last residue. A D gene is named only where the DNA matches it firmly. The listing skips clone size in some rows; elsewhere it reads once, few, many or a size class.

j_gene: TRBJ1-2
v_gene: TRBV6-6
d_gene: .
abundance: .
CDR3nt: TGTGCCAGCAGTAATCAGGGTGAGGCTTCGTATGGCTACACCTTC
CDR3aa: CASSNQGEASYGYTF

j_gene: TRBJ2-5
v_gene: TRBV7-2
d_gene: .
abundance: .
CDR3nt: TGTGCCAGCAGCCAAGTTGGGGGGGGCCCTGAGACCCAGTACTTC
CDR3aa: CASSQVGGGPETQYF

j_gene: TRBJ1-2
v_gene: TRBV7-2
d_gene: .
abundance: few
CDR3nt: TGTGCCAGCAGCCCGGACCCATTGTATGGCTACACCTTC
CDR3aa: CASSPDPLYGYTF

j_gene: TRBJ1-2
v_gene: TRBV4-1
d_gene: .
abundance: .
CDR3nt: TGCGCCAGCAGCCAAGGTAGGGGTATCGGGGACCCCAGCCTGGACTATGGCTACACCTTC
CDR3aa: CASSQGRGIGDPSLDYGYTF

j_gene: TRBJ1-6
v_gene: TRBV5-1
d_gene: .
abundance: few
CDR3nt: TGCGCCAGCAAACTGGCGGGGGTGGATTCACCCCTCCACTTT
CDR3aa: CASKLAGVDSPLHF

j_gene: TRBJ1-2
v_gene: TRBV20-1
d_gene: .
abundance: few
CDR3nt: TGCAGTGCTAGAGAGGATGGGGGGCTTAACTATGGCTACACCTTC
CDR3aa: CSAREDGGLNYGYTF

j_gene: TRBJ1-2
v_gene: TRBV12-3/TRBV12-4
d_gene: .
abundance: few
CDR3nt: TGTGCCAGCAGTTCAAGGGGACTCTTCTATGGCTACACCTTC
CDR3aa: CASSSRGLFYGYTF

j_gene: TRBJ2-7
v_gene: TRBV10-2
d_gene: .
abundance: .
CDR3nt: TGCGCCAGCAGTGAAATTTTCGGGGGGCCCGAGCAGTACTTC
CDR3aa: CASSEIFGGPEQYF

j_gene: TRBJ1-5
v_gene: TRBV9
d_gene: TRBD1
abundance: .
CDR3nt: TGTGCCAGCAGCCCAGGCCGGGACAGGGTTAATCAGCCCCAGCATTTT
CDR3aa: CASSPGRDRVNQPQHF

j_gene: TRBJ2-4
v_gene: TRBV20-1
d_gene: TRBD2
abundance: few
CDR3nt: TGCAGTGGTGGGGAGGGCAAAAACATTCAGTACTTC
CDR3aa: CSGGEGKNIQYF

j_gene: TRBJ2-5
v_gene: TRBV13
d_gene: TRBD2
abundance: .
CDR3nt: TGTGCCAGCAGCTTAGGCCCTGGGACTAGGGAGACCCAGTACTTC
CDR3aa: CASSLGPGTRETQYF

j_gene: TRBJ1-6
v_gene: TRBV10-3
d_gene: .
abundance: .
CDR3nt: TGTGCCAGCAGTGAGCACTCGGACAGCGCCCTCCACTTT
CDR3aa: CASSEHSDSALHF

j_gene: TRBJ2-5
v_gene: TRBV28
d_gene: TRBD2
abundance: .
CDR3nt: TGTGCCACCCCCCGGGGAGGGTGGGAGACCCAGTACTTC
CDR3aa: CATPRGGWETQYF

j_gene: TRBJ2-5
v_gene: TRBV7-9
d_gene: TRBD1
abundance: few
CDR3nt: TGTGCCAGCAGCTTTCAAGGACAGGGCCAAGAGACCCAGTACTTC
CDR3aa: CASSFQGQGQETQYF

j_gene: TRBJ2-5
v_gene: TRBV24-1
d_gene: .
abundance: .
CDR3nt: TGTGCCACCAGTGATAATGGGCGGGGTCGGGAGACCCAGTACTTC
CDR3aa: CATSDNGRGRETQYF

j_gene: TRBJ1-4
v_gene: TRBV2
d_gene: TRBD1
abundance: .
CDR3nt: TGTGCCAGCAAGGGACAGACTAATGAAAAACTGTTTTTT
CDR3aa: CASKGQTNEKLFF

j_gene: TRBJ1-6
v_gene: TRBV7-9
d_gene: .
abundance: .
CDR3nt: TGTGCCAGCAGCTTAGAGGCAGGGGTAAATAATTCACCCCTCCACTTT
CDR3aa: CASSLEAGVNNSPLHF